Given below is one T cell receptor beta chain in context. The record originates from a study of T cell changes during pregnancy in multiple sclerosis. The germline V and J ends were trimmed by 11 bases and 3 bases, with 11 bases remaining between them. The CDR3 totals 12 residues. Germline CDR1 reads MNHNY; CDR2 reads SVGAGI (reference sequence). TCRdb's copy holds only in-frame clones and misses some; the assay was immunoSEQ multiplex PCR. The sample carries tens of thousands of clones, 90% to 95% recorded once. The receptor comes from a female donor with multiple sclerosis, enrolled in a pregnancy study. The rearrangement links TRBV6-6 to TRBJ1-5; D ambiguous. This material consisted of peripheral blood, taken in the second trimester of pregnancy. In nucleotides, the CDR3 is TGTGCCTGTCAGGTAAACAATCAGCCCCAGCATTTT. Its protein product is CACQVNNQPQHF.